This TCR beta chain appears in the sequencing data of a study of shared clonotypes between healthy human individuals. Assay: immunoSEQ multiplex PCR; the TCRdb copy retains only in-frame clones and omits some. The table includes more than 400,000 clones, about 96% detected once. Germline CDR1 SGHTA, CDR2 FQGTGA. This CDR3 has 15 amino acids. The ends lost 3 bases at V and 2 bases at J; junction bases unmatched: 6. The chain employs TRBV7-3 and TRBJ2-5, with 7 positions matching TRBD1. This TCR was recovered from a woman aged 25-40 years in good health. The specimen was naive CD4+ T cells sorted from blood. The subset was: CD45RA+ positively selected. CDR3 DNA sequence: TGTGCCAGCAGCTTGACAGGGTCCTATCAAGAGACCCAGTACTTC. This codes for CASSLTGSYQETQYF.